What follows is one T cell receptor beta chain and its context. This receptor's antigen is unknown. No per-base quality is available; no much larger clone lies one base away. The source of the sample is a study of graft-versus-host responses after intestinal transplantation (dated by TCRdb to the early 2020s). For the study in its entirety: Multivisceral, liver-intestinal, or isolated intestinal transplants were received by the recipients. Anti-thymocyte globulin induction was given to all recipients, followed by maintenance tacrolimus and steroids for roughly 3 years. After intestinal transplantation, graft-versus-host and host-versus-graft alloreactive T cell clones were followed in the graft, circulation and bone marrow using bulk TCR-beta CDR3 sequencing. Samples from a few later patients were sequenced in-house on an Illumina MiSeq with MiXCR processing rather than by the commercial service. A cohort of more than 20 intestinal transplant recipients, including one retransplant, was enrolled, and 3 patients lacking pretransplant specimens were excluded. A peak of at least 4% donor T cells among recipient peripheral blood mononuclear cells was the definition used for donor T cell macrochimerism. Alloreactive clones were identified by sequencing pre-transplant mixed lymphocyte reaction products and comparing these products with unstimulated pre-transplant donor and recipient T cells.

The library was generated by the immunoSEQ multiplex PCR assay. In most patients, genomic DNA was isolated using the Qiagen DNeasy Blood and Tissue Kit and sent frozen to Adaptive Biotechnologies for TCR sequencing. For most patients, high-throughput TCR-beta CDR3 sequencing of genomic DNA was performed by Adaptive Biotechnologies. From the authors' description of their analysis: TCR sequencing data for approximately 19 patients were retrieved from Adaptive's ImmunoSEQ software; a few other patients were processed with MiXCR and VDJtools. CD4 versus CD8 sorting errors were corrected by removing sequences found in both subsets at a frequency ratio below 5:1. CDR3 nucleotide sequences shared by donor and recipient were removed because the origin of these sequences could not be assigned. Alloreactive clones required at least 2-fold expansion over unstimulated cells and minimum CFSE-low frequency of 0.002% (template counts) or 0.001% (read counts). A clone was considered mappable if detected in the sequenced pre-transplant spleen, lymph node, or MLR CFSE-low populations of the donor or recipient. Cumulative frequency of alloreactive clones was calculated as a percentage of all sequences weighted by copy number. In TCRdb, the immuneACCESS table is reduced to in-frame sequences with V and J assigned. These tables do not hold every clone; where another copy was compared, an unresolved V gene accounts for under half, and the others remain unexplained. V and J calls and clone size are given by that table; D and trimming were obtained from the DNA. This sample has roughly 120,000 clones in its table, and about nine tenths of those were observed once. The ten largest clones capture roughly 0.2% of the sample.

Points the paper makes about the study in general: The conclusions were limited by the relatively low number and heterogeneity of the intestinal transplant patients. Patients with donor T cell macrochimerism had high GvH to HvG T cell clonal ratios in their allografts. GvH clones were detected in recipient bone marrow, and some appeared earlier in ileal mucosa or blood, consistent with an intestinal mucosal origin. Early after transplant, peak levels of circulating GvH clones were found to be associated with declines in HvG clones.

The V end loses 0 bases and the J end loses 2 bases, and a stretch of 7 bases separates them. Reading from cysteine to phenylalanine, the CDR3 counts 14 amino acids. CDR3 DNA only is kept here, 42 bases in frame from base 1. CDR1 and CDR2, looked up from the germline V gene, are WSHSY and SAAADI. The time point tag for this specimen amounts to: cells obtained before transplantation from donor or recipient. CD3+CD4+ and CD3+CD8+ populations were FACS-sorted from unstimulated pre-transplant donor and recipient cells taken from spleen or lymph nodes. The sequenced sample was unstimulated CD4+ T cells sorted from spleen or lymph node cells, obtained before intestinal transplant. The rearrangement combines TRBV10-2 with TRBJ1-2; no D gene can be assigned with confidence. The sequence was collected from a human donor who received an intestinal transplant. The CDR3 region: CASSESSENYGYTF. The DNA sequence is given as TGCGCCAGCAGTGAGTCGTCGGAGAACTATGGCTACACCTTC.